The rows below give T cell receptor beta chains drawn from one sample of a study of shared clonotypes between healthy human individuals. Produced via immunoSEQ multiplex PCR; TCRdb's table is partial and in-frame only. This sample has about 1.5 million clones, with 95% to 99% found just once. Sequencing was carried out using naive CD4+ T cells sorted from blood. These receptors all stem from a man under 40 in good health. Each CDR3 is given with its conserved first and last residue. D genes are given only for firm matches. Clone size is stated in some rows and not others, as once, few, many or a class when expanded.

>NA|NA|TRBJ1-1|TRBV7-8
TGTGCCAGCAGCTCCCAGCGGTGGGGCGGCGGGAACACTGAAGCTTTCTTT
CASSSQRWGGGNTEAFF
>NA|once|TRBJ1-4|TRBV19
TGTGCCAGTCCGACACGGAATAATGAAAAACTGTTTTTT
CASPTRNNEKLFF
>TRBD2|NA|TRBJ2-3|TRBV11-2
TGTGCCAGCAGCTCCGGACTAGCGGACACAGATACGCAGTATTTT
CASSSGLADTDTQYF
>NA|NA|TRBJ2-1|TRBV5-4
TGTGCCAGCAGCACAACTCCCGTCAGGACTGAGCAGTTCTTC
CASSTTPVRTEQFF
>TRBD1|NA|TRBJ1-3|TRBV2
TGTGCCAGCAGTGTAACAGGGGGCTCTGGAAACACCATATATTTT
CASSVTGGSGNTIYF
>TRBD1|NA|TRBJ2-3|TRBV9
TGTGCCAGCAGCGTTTCTACAGGGGGGGATACGCAGTATTTT
CASSVSTGGDTQYF
>NA|NA|TRBJ2-5|TRBV7-8
TGTGCCAGCAGCTTATATCGCAGGGCTTGGGAGACCCAGTACTTC
CASSLYRRAWETQYF
>NA|NA|TRBJ1-2|TRBV28
TGTGCCAGCACCAAGGGCCCGACGCGGGGCTACACCTTC
CASTKGPTRGYTF
>NA|NA|TRBJ2-2|TRBV6-5
TGTGCCAGCCTTAATAGCGGCGAGTCTGGCGGGGAGCTGTTTTTT
CASLNSGESGGELFF
>TRBD1|NA|TRBJ2-7|TRBV29-1
TGCAGCGTTGGACAGGGTTTCAACGAGCAGTACTTC
CSVGQGFNEQYF
>NA|NA|TRBJ2-1|TRBV19
TGTGCCAGTAGTATATCTGGCAGAACCTACAATGAGCAGTTCTTC
CASSISGRTYNEQFF
>TRBD2|NA|TRBJ2-1|TRBV9
TGTGCCAGTTCAGCGGGAGGGAAAAATGAGCAGTTCTTC
CASSAGGKNEQFF
>TRBD1|NA|TRBJ1-3|TRBV19
TGTGCCAGTAGAACAGGGGGCGCCGTCGATAACACCATATATTTT
CASRTGGAVDNTIYF
>TRBD2|NA|TRBJ2-1|TRBV2
TGTGCCAGCAGTGAGCTTAGCGGGAGTTACAATGAGCAGTTCTTC
CASSELSGSYNEQFF
>NA|once|TRBJ1-2|TRBV28
TGTGCCAGCAGTCTGGGGGCAGGGTTGGGCTACACCTTC
CASSLGAGLGYTF
>TRBD1|NA|TRBJ1-5|TRBV28
TGTGCCAGCAGTTCCACAGGGGAAGTCACTAGCAATCAGCCCCAGCATTTT
CASSSTGEVTSNQPQHF
>NA|once|TRBJ1-5|TRBV6-1
TGTGCCAGCAGCGCCCCGGGGGGCGCCCATCAGCCCCAGCATTTT
CASSAPGGAHQPQHF
>NA|NA|TRBJ2-6|TRBV18
TGTGCCAGCTCACCCTCGCAGGAGTTCCTCTCTGGGGCCAACGTCCTGACTTTC
CASSPSQEFLSGANVLTF
>TRBD1|once|TRBJ1-2|TRBV18
TGTGCCAGCTCACCGTTGGACAGGCCCTATGGCTACACCTTC
CASSPLDRPYGYTF
>NA|NA|TRBJ1-5|TRBV7-2
TGTGCCAGCAGCCAGGCCAGGGTGGGTATAAGCAATCAGCCCCAGCATTTT
CASSQARVGISNQPQHF
>TRBD1|NA|TRBJ2-6|TRBV9
TGTGCCAGCTCCCCGACAGGGCACTCTGGGGCCAACGTCCTGACTTTC
CASSPTGHSGANVLTF
>NA|NA|TRBJ2-3|TRBV5-5
TGTGCCAGCAGCCTGCTTAGGGAAGCAGATACGCAGTATTTT
CASSLLREADTQYF
>TRBD1|NA|TRBJ2-1|TRBV5-1
TGCGCCAGCAGCTTGGTTTCCGGACAGGCCTACAATGAGCAGTTCTTC
CASSLVSGQAYNEQFF
>NA|once|TRBJ2-7|TRBV6-5
TGTGCCAGCAGGGCGGGACACAAGCAGTACTTC
CASRAGHKQYF
>TRBD2|once|TRBJ2-1|TRBV10-3
TGTGCCATCAGTGAGTCGAAAAGCGGGGGGCACTGGGTCGGTTACAATGAGCAGTTCTTC
CAISESKSGGHWVGYNEQFF
>NA|NA|TRBJ1-5|TRBV9
TGTGCCAGCAGCCCCCCCGAGGGAAAGGGGCACAATCAGCCCCAGCATTTT
CASSPPEGKGHNQPQHF
>NA|NA|TRBJ2-2|TRBV9
TGTGCCAGCAGCGTTGACGGTAACACCGGGGAGCTGTTTTTT
CASSVDGNTGELFF
>NA|NA|TRBJ2-3|TRBV6-4
TGTGCCAGCAGTGAGGGTCCCGGGACAACAAGCACAGATACGCAGTATTTT
CASSEGPGTTSTDTQYF
>NA|NA|TRBJ2-7|TRBV11-2
TGTGCCAGCAGCCAGGGGTCGTTGGGGCAGTACTTC
CASSQGSLGQYF
>TRBD2|NA|TRBJ2-7|TRBV7-2
TGTGCCAGCAGCCGTCGGACTAGCGGAGCGTACGAGCAGTACTTC
CASSRRTSGAYEQYF
>TRBD2|NA|TRBJ2-4|TRBV27
TGTGCCAGCAGTTTATCGAACGGGAGGGCCAAAAACATTCAGTACTTC
CASSLSNGRAKNIQYF
>NA|NA|TRBJ2-5|TRBV30
TGTGCCTGGAATATGGGGACGTGGGAGACCCAGTACTTC
CAWNMGTWETQYF
>NA|NA|TRBJ2-7|TRBV11-2
TGTGCCAGCAGCTTAGAGGGCAGGGGCCTCCTCACCTACGAGCAGTACTTC
CASSLEGRGLLTYEQYF
>TRBD1|NA|TRBJ2-6|TRBV29-1
TGCAGCATCATCGACCGGGACAGGGGGCTCTCTGGGGCCAACGTCCTGACTTTC
CSIIDRDRGLSGANVLTF
>NA|NA|TRBJ2-1|TRBV12-5
TGTGCTAGTGGTTTGGCTACGGCTGAGCAGTTCTTC
CASGLATAEQFF
>TRBD2|NA|TRBJ2-7|TRBV30
TGTGCCTGCTCCCCCGGGGCGAGCGGGAGTTCGTACGAGCAGTACTTC
CACSPGASGSSYEQYF
>TRBD1|NA|TRBJ2-7|TRBV7-8
TGTGCCAGCAGCTTAGGCGGACAGGGTGTCTACGAGCAGTACTTC
CASSLGGQGVYEQYF
>NA|NA|TRBJ2-3|TRBV18
TGTGCCAGCTCCGACGGGCGCACAGATACGCAGTATTTT
CASSDGRTDTQYF
>TRBD2|NA|TRBJ2-7|TRBV28
TGTGCCAGCAGTTCCGGACTAGCGGGAGGTGTCGGTGAGCAGTACTTC
CASSSGLAGGVGEQYF
>TRBD1|NA|TRBJ1-1|TRBV11-1
TGTGCCAGCAGCGTACAGGGGATCCGGAACACTGAAGCTTTCTTT
CASSVQGIRNTEAFF
>NA|NA|TRBJ1-1|TRBV18
TGTGCCAGCTCACCCAGGACAGCGCTGAACACTGAAGCTTTCTTT
CASSPRTALNTEAFF
>NA|NA|TRBJ2-5|TRBV5-1
TGCGCCAGCAGCTTGGGACAGCTGCAAGAGACCCAGTACTTC
CASSLGQLQETQYF
>NA|NA|TRBJ2-7|TRBV18
TGTGCCAGCTCGCCTTCTAGCAAGAACGAGCAGTACTTC
CASSPSSKNEQYF
>TRBD1|NA|TRBJ2-1|TRBV11-2
TGTGCCAGCCGAAACCCCCAGGGGGCGGGCAGGTTCTTC
CASRNPQGAGRFF
>TRBD2|NA|TRBJ2-1|TRBV5-1
TGCGCCAGCAGCTTGTTTTCCGGGAGGCTAGCTTCCTACAATGAGCAGTTCTTC
CASSLFSGRLASYNEQFF